These 14 T cell receptor beta chains were all obtained from the same sample, sequenced in a study of blood T cells in healthy people across ages. Using a J-beta primer mix together with a sample-barcoded 5' primer, a second PCR was run for roughly 6 to 11 cycles. TCRdb re-derived calls from the 5' RACE reads in MiXCR, one entry per CDR3 protein. The data show approximately 810,000 distinct CDR3 sequences, 29% seen once. The sequenced material came from blood. These receptors were collected from a woman at least 80 years old in good health.

This clonotype was counted ten times or more. This chain links TRBV7-2 with TRBJ2-5; 10 positions agree with TRBD2. The CDR3 contains 16 residues. The germline gives CDR1 SGHTA, CDR2 FQGNSA. J was trimmed by 2 bases and V by 2 bases; bases with no gene match: 5. Written as DNA, the CDR3 is TGTGCCAGCAGCTTAAGGACTAGCGGTTATCAAGAGACCCAGTACTTC. It encodes CASSLRTSGYQETQYF. Full variable domain (outside the CDR3, taken from reference TRBV7-2 and TRBJ2-5): GAGVSQSPSNKVTEKGKDVELRCDPISGHTALYWYRQSLGQGLEFLIYFQGNSAPDKSGLPSDRFSAERTGGSVSTLTIQRTQQEDSAVYLCASSLRTSGYQETQYFGPGTRLLVL.

A word on this clonotype: The germline gene is not matched at one end of the junction; a read error may be the cause. The chain combines TRBV2 with TRBJ2-7, with D unclear. The V gene's germline CDR1 is SNHLY and CDR2 FYNNEI. The CDR3 has 12 amino acids. The CDR3 nucleotides are TGTACCAGCAGTGAATCGCTTTACGAGCAGTACTTC. It codes for CTSSESLYEQYF.

There are a few counts of this clonotype. This chain connects TRBV6-5 to TRBJ1-1; 8 bases are shared with TRBD1. CDR3 length: 13 amino acids. V shed 5 bases and J 10 bases; nucleotides not matched to a gene: 9. Germline V gene data show CDR1 as MNHEY and CDR2 as SVGAGI. The CDR3 region has the DNA TGTGCCAGCAGTGGAGGTACAGGGGGGAGAGCTTTCTTT. This encodes CASSGGTGGRAFF.

This clonotype was picked up many times. The chain combines TRBV20-1 with TRBJ1-2; D might be TRBD1 (5 bases). Trimming left V 5 bases short and J 2 bases short, with 9 bases between. The CDR3 extends over 12 amino acids. Germline CDR1 is DFQATT and CDR2 is SNEGSKA (reference sequence). CDR3 amino acids: CSASRQNYGYTF. The CDR3 DNA reads TGCAGTGCTTCGCGACAGAACTATGGCTACACCTTC.

This clonotype was counted between two and nine times. This may stem from a read error, because a much larger clone lies one nucleotide away. In DNA form, the CDR3 reads TGTGCCAGCAGGTTACTAGGACAGGGTAATGAGCAGTTCTTC. Translated: CASRLLGQGNEQFF. The rearrangement links TRBV28 to TRBJ2-1, with TRBD1 matching 8 bases. The ends lost 6 bases at V and 7 bases at J; junction bases unmatched: 8. Germline V gene sequence: CDR1 MDHEN, CDR2 SYDVKM. This CDR3 spans 14 amino acids. Using reference TRBV28 and TRBJ2-1 for the parts outside the CDR3, the full variable domain is DVKVTQSSRYLVKRTGEKVFLECVQDMDHENMFWYRQDPGLGLRLIYFSYDVKMKEKGDIPEGYSVSREKKERFSLILESASTNQTSMYLCASRLLGQGNEQFFGPGTRLTVL.

This clonotype has a count of ten or more. This chain connects TRBV25-1 to TRBJ1-2; unclear D gene. CDR1 and CDR2 (germline): MGHDK, SYGVNS. Trimming stripped 2 bases from V and 4 bases from J, with 8 bases between. CDR3 length equals 13 residues. CDR3 sequence reads: CASSEGSGYGYTF. The CDR3 nucleotides are TGTGCCAGCAGTGAAGGGAGCGGCTATGGCTACACCTTC.

There are many counts of this clonotype. The chain employs TRBV9 and TRBJ2-3, with D tentatively TRBD2 (6 bases). This CDR3 comprises 16 residues. CDR1 and CDR2 (germline): SGDLS, YYNGEE. The V end was cut by 4 bases, the J end by 6 bases, with 21 bases between. The CDR3 nucleotides are TGTGCCAGCAGCCCTGGCGGGACCACGGGTCCCGATACGCAGTATTTT. This translates into CASSPGGTTGPDTQYF.

This clonotype was counted ten times or more. The rearrangement links TRBV4-3 to TRBJ2-1; 7 bases fit TRBD2. Germline CDR1 is LGHNA and CDR2 is YSLEER. V trimming: 0 bases; J trimming: 4 bases; junction bases outside the gene matches: 3. The CDR3 has 15 amino acids. Here the CDR3 DNA reads TGCGCCAGCAGCCAAGAGTGGGGGGGTTACAATGAGCAGTTCTTC. Residues: CASSQEWGGYNEQFF.

J is TRBJ2-2 and V is TRBV7-2; D possibly corresponds to TRBD2 (6 bases). The germline V gene has CDR1 SGHTA and CDR2 FQGNSA. CDR3 size: 15 residues. Trimming shortened V by 6 bases and J by 7 bases, and 18 bases separated the two germline ends. CDR3 sequence reads: CASRLQPGGYGELFF. The CDR3 coding sequence is TGTGCCAGCAGGCTACAACCCGGGGGATACGGGGAGCTGTTTTTT.

The rearrangement links TRBV19 to TRBJ1-2; the D gene is possibly TRBD1 (5 bases). V gave up 7 bases and J gave up 5 bases, with 14 bases separating them. The CDR3 is 13 residues long. The germline V gene encodes CDR1 LNHDA and CDR2 SQIVND (reference sequence). CDR3 sequence reads: CASTTAGPYGYTF. The CDR3 DNA sequence: TGTGCCAGTACTACGGCAGGGCCGTATGGCTACACCTTC.

On this clonotype: Since a much larger clone is just one base distant, this may be a read error. The chain is built from TRBV18 and TRBJ2-7, with D hard to call. Germline V gene sequence: CDR1 KGHSH, CDR2 LQKENI. The CDR3 totals 13 residues. The V end lost 3 bases, the J end lost 7 bases, and 13 bases lay between the germline ends. The CDR3 coding sequence is TGTGCCAGCTCACCGGTACCCGCGGAGGAGCAGTACTTC. Translating it yields CASSPVPAEEQYF.

There are many counts of this clonotype. This chain links TRBV9 with TRBJ2-7, with D possibly matching TRBD1 (6 bases). The CDR3 runs 14 residues. CDR1 is SGDLS and CDR2 is YYNGEE in the germline V gene. The V and J ends lost 4 bases and 2 bases respectively, with 13 bases between them. CDR3 region: CASSPTGIPYEQYF. The CDR3 DNA follows: TGTGCCAGCAGCCCTACAGGGATTCCCTACGAGCAGTACTTC. Supplemented by reference TRBV9 and TRBJ2-7, the full variable domain reads DSGVTQTPKHLITATGQRVTLRCSPRSGDLSVYWYQQSLDQGLQFLIQYYNGEERAKGNILERFSAQQFPDLHSELNLSSLELGDSALYFCASSPTGIPYEQYFGPGTRLTVT.

This rearrangement joins TRBV28 to TRBJ2-7; D is unresolved. The V gene lost 3 bases and the J gene lost 6 bases, with 12 bases spanning the gap. CDR3 length: 13 amino acids. The germline V gene has CDR1 MDHEN and CDR2 SYDVKM. CDR3 region: CASSLIPAGEQYF. CDR3 nucleotide sequence: TGTGCCAGCAGTTTGATTCCCGCCGGCGAGCAGTACTTC.

This sequence joins TRBV3-1 and TRBJ2-2; tentative D call: TRBD1 (6 bases). The germline V and J ends were trimmed by 2 bases and 3 bases, with 13 bases remaining between them. The CDR3 totals 16 residues. Per germline, CDR1 LGHDT and CDR2 YNNKEL (reference sequence). The CDR3 sequence is CASSQNRAVDTGELFF. CDR3 DNA sequence: TGTGCCAGCAGCCAAAACAGGGCGGTGGACACCGGGGAGCTGTTTTTT.